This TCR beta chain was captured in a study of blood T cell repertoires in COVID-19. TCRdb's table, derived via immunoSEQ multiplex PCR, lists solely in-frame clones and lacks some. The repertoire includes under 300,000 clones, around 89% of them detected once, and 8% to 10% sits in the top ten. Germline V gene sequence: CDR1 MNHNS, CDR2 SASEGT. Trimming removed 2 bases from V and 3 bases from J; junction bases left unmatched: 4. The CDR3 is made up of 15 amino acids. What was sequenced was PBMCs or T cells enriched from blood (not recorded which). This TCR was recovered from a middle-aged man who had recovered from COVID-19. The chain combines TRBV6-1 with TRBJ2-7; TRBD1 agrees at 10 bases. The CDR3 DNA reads TGTGCCAGCAGTGAATACGGGACAGGGGTCTACGAGCAGTACTTC. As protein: CASSEYGTGVYEQYF.